This T cell receptor beta chain is drawn from a study of cytomegalovirus exposure and HLA in healthy donors. Study observations and caveats: The investigators catalogued 150 to 200 TCR beta chains as cytomegalovirus-associated. A prior analysis recorded that most TCR beta V segments were productive about 87% or about 30% of the time. According to a later analysis, most TCR beta chains associated with CMV appeared HLA-restricted.

This CDR3 has 17 amino acids. Germline CDR1 SGHNT, CDR2 YYREEE (reference sequence). V shed 1 base and J shed 0 bases, with 16 bases lying between them. For this clone: No antigen is known for it.

The PCR ran on 60 Vbeta and 13 Jbeta primers. Data came from immunoSEQ multiplex PCR; TCRdb stores just in-frame clones and leaves some out. The sample consists of 250,000 or so clones, around 90% of them appearing once. This receptor was identified in a girl aged 2-10 years in good health and CMV-seronegative. This chain links TRBV5-4 with TRBJ2-5; no firm D call. The sample comprised PBMCs. The CDR3 DNA follows: TGTGCCAGCAGCTTGCTTAGTGTCTCCCCCTACCAAGAGACCCAGTACTTC. Translation gives CASSLLSVSPYQETQYF.